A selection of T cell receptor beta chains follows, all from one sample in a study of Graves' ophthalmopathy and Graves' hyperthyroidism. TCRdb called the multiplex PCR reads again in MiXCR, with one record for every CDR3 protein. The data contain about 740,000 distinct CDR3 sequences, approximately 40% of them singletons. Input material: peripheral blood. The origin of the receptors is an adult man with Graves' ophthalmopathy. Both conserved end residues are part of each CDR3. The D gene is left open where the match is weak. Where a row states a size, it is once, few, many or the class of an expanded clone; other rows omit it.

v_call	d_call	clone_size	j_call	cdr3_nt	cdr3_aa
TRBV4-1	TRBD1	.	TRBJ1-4	TGCGCCAGCAGCCGCCTCTTTTCTGGACAGGGGAATGAAAAACTGTTTTTT	CASSRLFSGQGNEKLFF
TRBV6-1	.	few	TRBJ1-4	TGTGCCAGCAGGCCAGGCGGAGCAAGGAGTAATGAAAAACTGTTTTTT	CASRPGGARSNEKLFF
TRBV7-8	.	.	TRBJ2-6	TGTGCCAGCAGTTCCACCTACTCTGGGGCCAACGTCCTGACTTTC	CASSSTYSGANVLTF
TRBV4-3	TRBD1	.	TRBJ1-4	TGCGCCAGCAGCCAGACCGGGACAGGGACGGAGAAACTGTTTTTT	CASSQTGTGTEKLFF
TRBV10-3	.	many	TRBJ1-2	TGTGCCATCAGTAGCCGGGACACCGTCGGCGGCTACACCTTC	CAISSRDTVGGYTF
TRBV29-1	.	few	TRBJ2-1	TGCAGCGTTAAAGGGGCCAATGAGCAGTTCTTC	CSVKGANEQFF
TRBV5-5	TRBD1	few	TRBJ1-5	TGTGCCAGCAGCACTGGACAGGGTCGGGGACAGCCCCAGCATTTT	CASSTGQGRGQPQHF
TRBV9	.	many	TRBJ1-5	TGTGCCAGCAGCGACGTGGGGGGGGATCAGCCCCAGCATTTT	CASSDVGGDQPQHF
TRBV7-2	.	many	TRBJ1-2	TGTGCCAGCAGCTTGGACGCTGTCATGGGCTACACCTTC	CASSLDAVMGYTF
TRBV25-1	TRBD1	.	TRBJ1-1	TGTGCCAGCAGGATCAGGGGGTTGAACACTGAAGCTTTCTTT	CASRIRGLNTEAFF
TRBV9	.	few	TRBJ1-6	TGTGCCAGCAGTTTTGACAGAAATAATTCACCCCTCCACTTT	CASSFDRNNSPLHF
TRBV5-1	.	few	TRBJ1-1	TGCGCCAGCAGCTTAATCCGGGCGGGGAACACTGAAGCTTTCTTT	CASSLIRAGNTEAFF
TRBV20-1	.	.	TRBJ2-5	TGCAGTGCTAGAGATCCTGGGGGCGGGGAGACCCAGTACTTC	CSARDPGGGETQYF
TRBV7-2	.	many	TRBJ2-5	TGTGCCAGCAGCTCAAGCGGTAGGCCTGAAGAGACCCAGTACTTC	CASSSSGRPEETQYF
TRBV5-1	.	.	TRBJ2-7	TGCGCCAGCAGCGCCGGATCGGGAGTCGAGCAGTACTTC	CASSAGSGVEQYF
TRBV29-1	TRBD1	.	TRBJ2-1	TGCAGCGTGTACCGGGACAGGGGTAATGATGAGCAGTTCTTC	CSVYRDRGNDEQFF